The rows below give T cell receptor beta chains drawn from one sample of a study of T-cell memory formation after mild COVID-19. TCRdb analysed the 5' RACE reads with MiXCR anew, one entry per CDR3 protein. The table lists just over 400,000 distinct CDR3 sequences, 23% of them singletons. Sequenced: PBMCs or a T cell subset sorted from them (not recorded which). Source of these receptors: an adult woman who had mild COVID-19 (a few samples of this study predate the infection). Cell type and time point are not known. Each CDR3 is given with its conserved first and last residue. A D gene is named only where the DNA matches it firmly. Only some rows state a clone size, as once, few, many or a class for expanded clones.

clone_size	v_call	j_call	d_call	cdr3_aa	cdr3_nt
-	TRBV7-4	TRBJ1-2	-	CASSLNLGAWAYGYTF	TGTGCCAGCAGCTTAAATTTGGGAGCCTGGGCCTATGGCTACACCTTC
-	TRBV7-3	TRBJ2-3	TRBD2	CASSLSGLAGRSDTQYF	TGTGCCAGCAGCCTAAGTGGACTAGCGGGGAGATCAGATACGCAGTATTTT
few	TRBV12-3/TRBV12-4	TRBJ1-1	-	CASSNRRVSVTEAFF	TGTGCCAGCAGTAACCGTCGGGTGTCGGTCACTGAAGCTTTCTTT
many	TRBV20-1	TRBJ2-7	TRBD2	CSANGLEWGEQYF	TGCAGTGCAAACGGACTAGAATGGGGCGAGCAGTACTTC
-	TRBV6-5	TRBJ2-1	TRBD2	CASSYGIAGYNEQFF	TGTGCCAGCAGTTACGGGATAGCGGGGTACAATGAGCAGTTCTTC
-	TRBV29-1	TRBJ2-1	TRBD2	CSVGAGGLVGNEQFF	TGCAGCGTTGGAGCGGGAGGTCTCGTGGGGAATGAGCAGTTCTTC
-	TRBV5-6	TRBJ2-7	-	CASSLPDSYEQYF	TGTGCCAGCAGCCTACCTGACAGCTACGAGCAGTACTTC
-	TRBV5-5	TRBJ2-3	TRBD1	CASSHRGQDTQYF	TGTGCCAGCAGCCACAGGGGGCAAGATACGCAGTATTTT
few	TRBV7-6	TRBJ2-5	-	CASSLVQGEAQYF	TGTGCCAGCAGCTTAGTCCAGGGGGAGGCCCAGTACTTC
-	TRBV30	TRBJ2-7	TRBD2	CACSASGYYEQYF	TGTGCCTGCTCGGCTAGCGGATACTACGAGCAGTACTTC
-	TRBV7-3	TRBJ1-1	TRBD1	CASSPFPGQDTEAFF	TGTGCCAGCAGCCCGTTCCCGGGACAGGACACTGAAGCTTTCTTT
-	TRBV27	TRBJ2-7	-	CASSSTEAYEQYF	TGTGCCAGCAGTTCCACGGAAGCCTACGAGCAGTACTTC
-	TRBV20-1	TRBJ1-2	-	CSARDLPGAAREYGYTF	TGCAGTGCTAGAGATCTCCCGGGGGCAGCCAGGGAGTATGGCTACACCTTC
few	TRBV7-7	TRBJ2-3	-	CASSQTTSTDTQYF	TGTGCTAGCAGCCAAACGACGTCCACAGATACGCAGTATTTT
-	TRBV29-1	TRBJ2-7	-	CSVEVQDGSSYEQYF	TGCAGCGTTGAAGTGCAGGACGGAAGCTCCTACGAGCAGTACTTC
-	TRBV7-3	TRBJ2-2	-	CASSLSEGPNTGELFF	TGTGCCAGCAGCTTATCGGAAGGTCCGAACACCGGGGAGCTGTTTTTT
few	TRBV3-1	TRBJ1-1	-	CASSPYGNTEAFF	TGTGCCAGCAGTCCCTACGGGAACACTGAAGCTTTCTTT
-	TRBV5-1	TRBJ1-1	-	CASGGGRQNTEAFF	TGCGCCAGCGGAGGAGGCAGGCAGAACACTGAAGCTTTCTTT
few	TRBV12-3/TRBV12-4	TRBJ2-7	-	CASSFRDTSSHEQYF	TGTGCCAGCAGTTTCAGGGATACCTCTTCGCACGAGCAGTACTTC
few	TRBV6-2/TRBV6-3	TRBJ2-7	-	CASSYWGDEQYF	TGTGCCAGCAGTTACTGGGGCGACGAGCAGTACTTC
many	TRBV5-1	TRBJ2-6	-	CASSPTASGANVLTF	TGCGCCAGCAGCCCCACAGCCTCTGGGGCCAACGTCCTGACTTTC
-	TRBV6-2/TRBV6-3	TRBJ2-3	TRBD1	CASSDRESTDTQYF	TGTGCCAGCAGCGACAGGGAGAGCACAGATACGCAGTATTTT
-	TRBV5-1	TRBJ1-4	-	CASSLAPTGGNEKLFF	TGCGCCAGCAGCTTGGCCCCCACTGGGGGAAATGAAAAACTGTTTTTT
few	TRBV20-1	TRBJ2-2	-	CSAKGQGNTGELFF	TGCAGTGCTAAGGGTCAGGGGAACACCGGGGAGCTGTTTTTT
few	TRBV5-1	TRBJ2-3	-	CASSPYSSTDTQYF	TGCGCCAGCAGCCCCTACTCCAGCACAGATACGCAGTATTTT
few	TRBV7-8	TRBJ1-5	TRBD1	CASSLKYPGQGGNQPQHF	TGTGCCAGCAGCTTAAAATACCCGGGACAGGGCGGCAATCAGCCCCAGCATTTT
few	TRBV20-1	TRBJ2-1	TRBD2	CSARDLSGVNEQFF	TGCAGTGCTAGAGACCTGAGCGGGGTTAATGAGCAGTTCTTC
many	TRBV5-1	TRBJ2-1	TRBD2	CASSLMLAGGNEQFF	TGCGCCAGCAGCTTGATGCTAGCGGGGGGGAATGAGCAGTTCTTC
few	TRBV10-3	TRBJ2-3	-	CAISHPPGLTDTQYF	TGTGCCATCAGTCATCCCCCGGGACTTACAGATACGCAGTATTTT
-	TRBV7-2	TRBJ2-3	-	CASSLYGVFTDTQYF	TGTGCCAGCAGCTTGTACGGGGTCTTCACAGATACGCAGTATTTT
few	TRBV6-1	TRBJ2-2	TRBD1	CASSERDRKNTGELFF	TGTGCCAGCAGTGAAAGGGACAGGAAAAACACCGGGGAGCTGTTTTTT
few	TRBV7-9	TRBJ1-4	-	CASSLAPGKQGRSNEKLFF	TGTGCCAGCAGCTTAGCGCCCGGGAAGCAAGGGCGGTCTAATGAAAAACTGTTTTTT
-	TRBV12-3/TRBV12-4	TRBJ2-6	TRBD1	CASSTRTGKSSGANVLTF	TGTGCCAGCAGTACCCGGACAGGGAAAAGCTCTGGGGCCAACGTCCTGACTTTC
few	TRBV29-1	TRBJ2-5	TRBD1	CSVEDPGQSQETQYF	TGCAGCGTTGAAGATCCGGGACAGTCCCAAGAGACCCAGTACTTC
-	TRBV4-3	TRBJ1-4	-	CASSQLGPRGANEKLFF	TGCGCCAGCAGCCAACTAGGTCCCCGCGGGGCTAATGAAAAACTGTTTTTT
-	TRBV12-3/TRBV12-4	TRBJ2-1	-	CASKDPPTNEQFF	TGTGCCAGCAAAGACCCTCCTACCAATGAGCAGTTCTTC
few	TRBV7-2	TRBJ2-7	-	CASRLEPAAPEQYF	TGTGCCAGCAGACTAGAGCCGGCCGCACCGGAGCAGTACTTC
few	TRBV10-3	TRBJ2-5	-	CAISMGQGQETQYF	TGTGCCATCAGCATGGGGCAGGGACAAGAGACCCAGTACTTC